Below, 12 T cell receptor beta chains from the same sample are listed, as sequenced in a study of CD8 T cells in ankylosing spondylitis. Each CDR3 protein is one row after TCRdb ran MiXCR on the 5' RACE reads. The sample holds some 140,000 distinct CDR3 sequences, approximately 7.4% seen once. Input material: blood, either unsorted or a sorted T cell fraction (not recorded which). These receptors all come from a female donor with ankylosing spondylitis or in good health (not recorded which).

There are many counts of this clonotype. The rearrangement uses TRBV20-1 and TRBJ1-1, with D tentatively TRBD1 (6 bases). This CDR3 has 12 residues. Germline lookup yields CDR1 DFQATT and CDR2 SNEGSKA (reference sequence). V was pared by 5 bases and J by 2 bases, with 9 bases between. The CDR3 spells CSAEGGNTEAFF. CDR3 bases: TGCAGTGCTGAGGGGGGTAACACTGAAGCTTTCTTT.

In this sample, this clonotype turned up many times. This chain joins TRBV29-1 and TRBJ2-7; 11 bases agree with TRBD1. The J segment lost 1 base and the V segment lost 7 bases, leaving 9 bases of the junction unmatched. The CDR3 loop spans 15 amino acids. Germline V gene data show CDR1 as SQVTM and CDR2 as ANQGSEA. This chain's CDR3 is CSARTGTGGSYEQYF. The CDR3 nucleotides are TGCAGCGCGCGCACCGGGACAGGGGGATCCTACGAGCAGTACTTC.

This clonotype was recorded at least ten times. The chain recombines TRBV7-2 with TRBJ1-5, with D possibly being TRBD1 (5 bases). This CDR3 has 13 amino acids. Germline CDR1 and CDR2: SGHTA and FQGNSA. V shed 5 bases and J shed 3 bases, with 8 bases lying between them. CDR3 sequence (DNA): TGTGCCAGCAGCCAGGGTTTCAATCAGCCCCAGCATTTT. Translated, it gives CASSQGFNQPQHF.

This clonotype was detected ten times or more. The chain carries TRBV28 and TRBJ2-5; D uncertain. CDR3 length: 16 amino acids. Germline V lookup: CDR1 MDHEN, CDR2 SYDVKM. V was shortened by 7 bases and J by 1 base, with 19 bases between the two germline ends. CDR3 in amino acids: CASTRREDGTQETQYF. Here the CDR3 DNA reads TGTGCCAGCACCAGACGAGAGGACGGAACCCAAGAGACCCAGTACTTC. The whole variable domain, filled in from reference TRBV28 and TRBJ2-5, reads DVKVTQSSRYLVKRTGEKVFLECVQDMDHENMFWYRQDPGLGLRLIYFSYDVKMKEKGDIPEGYSVSREKKERFSLILESASTNQTSMYLCASTRREDGTQETQYFGPGTRLLVL.

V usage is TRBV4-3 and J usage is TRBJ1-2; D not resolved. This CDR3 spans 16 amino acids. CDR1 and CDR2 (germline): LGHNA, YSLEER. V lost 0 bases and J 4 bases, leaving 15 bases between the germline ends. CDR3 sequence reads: CASSQESERSTYGYTF. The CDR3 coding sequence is TGCGCCAGCAGCCAAGAAAGTGAGCGTTCGACCTATGGCTACACCTTC.

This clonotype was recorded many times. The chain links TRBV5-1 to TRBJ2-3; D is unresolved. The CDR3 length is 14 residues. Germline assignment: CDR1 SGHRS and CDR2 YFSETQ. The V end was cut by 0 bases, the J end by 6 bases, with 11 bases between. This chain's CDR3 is CASSLANPRDTQYF. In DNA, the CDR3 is TGCGCCAGCAGCTTGGCCAACCCCCGGGATACGCAGTATTTT.

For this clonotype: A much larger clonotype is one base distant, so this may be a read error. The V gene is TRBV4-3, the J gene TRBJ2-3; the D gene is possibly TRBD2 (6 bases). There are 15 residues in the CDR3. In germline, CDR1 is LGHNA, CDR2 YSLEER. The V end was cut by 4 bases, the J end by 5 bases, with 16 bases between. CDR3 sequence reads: CASSLRLVGGDTQYF. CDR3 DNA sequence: TGCGCCAGCAGCCTGCGACTAGTGGGGGGAGATACGCAGTATTTT.

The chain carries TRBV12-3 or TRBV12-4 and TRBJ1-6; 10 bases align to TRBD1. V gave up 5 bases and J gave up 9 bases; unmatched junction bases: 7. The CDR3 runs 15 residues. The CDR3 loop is CASSLATGGVSPLHF. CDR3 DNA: TGTGCCAGCAGTCTTGCGACAGGGGGCGTTTCACCCCTCCACTTT.

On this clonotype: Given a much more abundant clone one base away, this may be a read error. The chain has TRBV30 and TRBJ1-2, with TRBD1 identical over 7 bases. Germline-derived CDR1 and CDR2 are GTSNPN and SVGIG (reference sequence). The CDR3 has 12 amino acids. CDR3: CVWAGGNYGYTF. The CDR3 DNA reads TGTGTCTGGGCAGGGGGTAACTATGGCTACACCTTC.

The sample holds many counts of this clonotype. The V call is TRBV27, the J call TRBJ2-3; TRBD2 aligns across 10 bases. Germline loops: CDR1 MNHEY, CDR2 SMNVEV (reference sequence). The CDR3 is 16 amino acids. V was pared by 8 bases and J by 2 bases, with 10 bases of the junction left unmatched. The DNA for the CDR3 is TGTGCCAGCGCCTCTCTTCTAGCGGGGGACACAGATACGCAGTATTTT. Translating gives CASASLLAGDTDTQYF.

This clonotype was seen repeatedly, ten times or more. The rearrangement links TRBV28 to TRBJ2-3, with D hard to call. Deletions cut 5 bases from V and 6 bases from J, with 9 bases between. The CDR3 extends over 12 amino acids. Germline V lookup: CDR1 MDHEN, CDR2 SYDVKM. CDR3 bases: TGTGCCAGCAGTCGCTTGGGGGATACGCAGTATTTT. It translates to CASSRLGDTQYF.

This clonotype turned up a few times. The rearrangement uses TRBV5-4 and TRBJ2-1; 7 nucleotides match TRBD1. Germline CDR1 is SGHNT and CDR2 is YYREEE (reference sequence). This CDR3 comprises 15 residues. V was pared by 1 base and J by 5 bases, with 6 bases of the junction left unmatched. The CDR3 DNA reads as TGTGCCAGCAGCTTGAGGGGGCCTCGACACAATGAGCAGTTCTTC. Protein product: CASSLRGPRHNEQFF.